The 13 T cell receptor beta chains in this list originate from one sample, sequenced in a study of early T cells in non-severe SARS-CoV-2 infection. MiXCR, run by TCRdb on the 5' RACE reads, gives a single entry per CDR3 protein. The sample records fewer than 55,000 distinct CDR3 sequences, around 8.4% being singletons. The specimen was whole blood. These receptor sequences come from an adult who was a healthcare worker with PCR-confirmed SARS-CoV-2 infection or an uninfected control (not recorded which).

This clonotype was observed many times. The chain employs TRBV7-2 and TRBJ2-7, with 8 bases lining up with TRBD1. The length of the CDR3 is 15 residues. V lost 5 bases to trimming and J lost 3 bases; unmatched junction nucleotides: 9. The V gene's germline CDR1 is SGHTA and CDR2 FQGNSA. The CDR3 DNA is TGTGCCAGCAGCAAAACGGGACAGGAGTACTACGAGCAGTACTTC. This sequence encodes CASSKTGQEYYEQYF.

This clonotype has just a few counts. V is TRBV2 and J is TRBJ2-3, with 7 nucleotides matching TRBD2. Losses at the gene ends were 7 bases for V and 4 bases for J; bases not matched to a gene: 8. From germline, CDR1 is SNHLY and CDR2 FYNNEI. The CDR3 has 14 residues. The CDR3 coding sequence is TGTGCCAGCAAAGTGACTAGCTTCGCAGATACGCAGTATTTT. Protein product: CASKVTSFADTQYF.

This clonotype was counted ten times or more. The chain joins TRBV10-3 to TRBJ2-6; D not resolved. CDR1 and CDR2 from the germline V gene are ENHRY and SYGVKD. The CDR3 is 15 amino acids. Between the trimmed V and J ends, which lost 4 bases and 2 bases, there was a span of 9 bases. CDR3 sequence (DNA): TGTGCCATCAGTGCCGGAGTGGCTGGGGCCAACGTCCTGACTTTC. It codes for CAISAGVAGANVLTF.

This clonotype showed up many times. This chain uses TRBV6-1 with TRBJ1-4; D is unclear. V lost 1 base and J 7 bases, leaving 7 bases between the germline ends. This CDR3 has 13 amino acids. From germline, CDR1 is MNHNS and CDR2 SASEGT. CDR3 amino acids: CASSEDWGEKLFF. The CDR3 nucleotides read TGTGCCAGCAGTGAAGACTGGGGTGAAAAACTGTTTTTT.

This rearrangement joins TRBV6-2 or TRBV6-3 to TRBJ2-1, with 11 bases lining up with TRBD2. CDR3 length: 17 amino acids. Germline CDR1 and CDR2: MNHEY and SVGEGT. V shed 5 bases and J 6 bases; nucleotides not matched to a gene: 12. This CDR3 is CASSRRLAGSLGNEQFF. CDR3 bases: TGTGCCAGCAGTCGCAGACTAGCGGGAAGTTTGGGCAATGAGCAGTTCTTC.

This clonotype was counted ten times or more. A junction boundary mismatches the germline segment, possibly from a read error. The V gene is TRBV12-3 or TRBV12-4, the J gene TRBJ2-3; 12 positions match TRBD2. This CDR3 has 15 amino acids. CDR3 coding DNA: TGTGCCAGCAGTCTAGCGGGGGGGGGCGCAGATACGCAGTATTTT. This sequence encodes CASSLAGGGADTQYF.

The chain carries TRBV20-1 and TRBJ2-7; the D is unclear. V was trimmed by 3 bases and J by 0 bases, leaving 6 bases between them. The V gene's germline CDR1 is DFQATT and CDR2 SNEGSKA (reference sequence). The CDR3 has 12 amino acids. The CDR3 loop is CSASSSSYEQYF. CDR3 DNA: TGCAGTGCTAGCAGTAGCTCCTACGAGCAGTACTTC.

This clonotype came up a few times. The chain carries TRBV30 and TRBJ2-1, with D perhaps matching TRBD2 (5 bases). Germline lookup yields CDR1 GTSNPN and CDR2 SVGIG (reference sequence). The CDR3 is made up of 13 amino acids. Trimming cost V 4 bases and J 4 bases, with 11 bases left between them. The CDR3 loop is CAWTTGLYNEQFF. DNA for the CDR3: TGTGCCTGGACCACCGGACTTTACAATGAGCAGTTCTTC.

There are many counts of this clonotype. The rearrangement joins TRBV20-1 to TRBJ2-7, with 7 bases identical to TRBD2. The CDR3 runs 12 residues. Germline V gene lookup returns CDR1 DFQATT and CDR2 SNEGSKA (reference sequence). With 7 bases clipped from V and 2 bases from J, the junction kept 5 bases outside the gene matches. This chain's CDR3 is CSGAGETYEQYF. Written as DNA, the CDR3 is TGCAGTGGCGCGGGAGAAACCTACGAGCAGTACTTC.

The gene calls are TRBV5-1 and TRBJ2-7, with D possibly TRBD1 on 5 matching bases. The CDR3 contains 15 residues. The germline V gene has CDR1 SGHRS and CDR2 YFSETQ. V shed 2 bases and J shed 0 bases, with 12 bases lying between them. CDR3 bases: TGCGCCAGCAGCTTTGCTGACAGACTCTCCTACGAGCAGTACTTC. It specifies CASSFADRLSYEQYF.

There are many counts of this clonotype. The V call is TRBV18, the J call TRBJ1-4, with D uncertain. The V gene's germline CDR1 is KGHSH and CDR2 LQKENI. Trimming took 1 base from V and 4 from J, leaving 7 bases between them. The CDR3 runs 14 residues. CDR3 bases: TGTGCCAGCTCACCACGAACAGTTAATGAAAAACTGTTTTTT. As protein: CASSPRTVNEKLFF.

This clonotype was counted ten times or more. The chain employs TRBV19 and TRBJ2-7, with TRBD2 matching 10 bases. Trimming at V came to 6 bases and at J to 5 bases, leaving 4 bases not matched to a gene. There are 13 residues in the CDR3. Germline V gives CDR1 LNHDA, CDR2 SQIVND (reference sequence). The CDR3 here is CASRASGGNEQYF. CDR3 nucleotides: TGTGCCAGTAGGGCTAGCGGGGGTAACGAGCAGTACTTC.

This clonotype occurred many times. The chain links TRBV6-1 to TRBJ1-2, with unresolved D. The length of the CDR3 is 14 residues. V was clipped by 4 bases and J by 6 bases, with 15 bases between them. Germline CDR1 and CDR2: MNHNS and SASEGT. The CDR3 reads CASSAPAWGNGYTF. In nucleotides, the CDR3 is TGTGCCAGCAGTGCCCCGGCGTGGGGAAATGGCTACACCTTC.